The rows below give T cell receptor beta chains drawn from one sample of a study of blood T cell repertoires in COVID-19. Assay: immunoSEQ multiplex PCR; the TCRdb copy retains only in-frame clones and omits some. The data show about 240,000 clones, 83% seen once. Sample: PBMCs or T cells enriched from blood (not recorded which). The receptor source for this set is a woman aged 40 to 50 who had been exposed to COVID-19. Both conserved end residues are part of each CDR3. Fields, in order: CDR3 protein, CDR3 DNA, clone size, V gene, J gene, D gene. A D gene is named only where the DNA matches it firmly. Clone sizes are given selectively: once, few, many, or a class where the clone is expanded.

CASSVAPGLVKNEQFF,TGTGCCAGCAGCGTAGCGCCGGGACTAGTGAAGAATGAGCAGTTCTTC,-,TRBV9,TRBJ2-1,TRBD2
CASSSGQGGKLFF,TGTGCCAGCAGTTCGGGACAGGGTGGAAAACTGTTTTTT,-,TRBV28,TRBJ1-4,TRBD1
CASSGLPGQSNTEAFF,TGTGCCAGCAGCGGCCTCCCTGGACAGTCCAACACTGAAGCTTTCTTT,-,TRBV9,TRBJ1-1,-
CASSFNRDRDSPLHF,TGTGCCAGCAGTTTCAACCGGGACAGGGATTCACCCCTCCACTTT,-,TRBV6-5,TRBJ1-6,TRBD1
CASSPPRAEQYF,TGCGCCAGCAGCCCCCCCAGGGCCGAGCAGTACTTC,-,TRBV4-1,TRBJ2-7,-
CASTGTGSSGYTF,TGTGCCAGCACCGGGACAGGGTCGAGTGGCTACACCTTC,-,TRBV7-9,TRBJ1-2,TRBD1
CASSPGHAEETQYF,TGCGCCAGCAGCCCCGGACATGCCGAAGAGACCCAGTACTTC,-,TRBV5-1,TRBJ2-5,-
CASSLMLGRGYGYTF,TGTGCCAGCAGCTTAATGCTGGGTCGGGGCTATGGCTACACCTTC,-,TRBV7-2,TRBJ1-2,-
CASSLHRSNTEAFF,TGTGCCAGTAGTCTCCACAGGTCGAACACTGAAGCTTTCTTT,-,TRBV19,TRBJ1-1,-
CASRGLAGSGELFF,TGTGCCAGCAGAGGGCTAGCGGGGTCCGGGGAGCTGTTTTTT,-,TRBV5-4,TRBJ2-2,TRBD2
CASSPGQNQPQHF,TGTGCCAGCTCACCAGGACAGAATCAGCCCCAGCATTTT,few,TRBV18,TRBJ1-5,-
CASRPAGTGEGETQYF,TGTGCCAGCAGGCCCGCCGGGACAGGGGAGGGAGAGACCCAGTACTTC,many,TRBV28,TRBJ2-5,TRBD1
CASSLRDRGYEQYF,TGTGCCAGCAGTTTAAGGGACAGGGGGTACGAGCAGTACTTC,-,TRBV27,TRBJ2-7,TRBD1
CASKQGSGANVLTF,TGTGCCAGCAAACAGGGGTCTGGGGCCAACGTCCTGACTTTC,-,TRBV6-5,TRBJ2-6,TRBD1
CASSLSPPRQVYGYTF,TGTGCCAGCAGTTTATCCCCCCCGCGACAGGTCTATGGCTACACCTTC,-,TRBV27,TRBJ1-2,-
CASSLGGDLKETQYF,TGTGCCAGCAGCTTAGGCGGGGACCTTAAAGAGACCCAGTACTTC,once,TRBV7-2,TRBJ2-5,-
CASRWTGTNTEAFF,TGTGCCAGCAGATGGACAGGAACGAACACTGAAGCTTTCTTT,-,TRBV2,TRBJ1-1,TRBD1
CASSLGSGISGNTIYF,TGTGCCAGCAGCTTGGGGAGCGGTATCTCTGGAAACACCATATATTTT,few,TRBV5-5,TRBJ1-3,-
CASRRRQTTGRYIDSPLHF,TGTGCCAGTAGGAGACGCCAGACGACAGGTCGCTACATTGATTCACCCCTCCACTTT,once,TRBV19,TRBJ1-6,-
CASSGQGRSGNTIYF,TGTGCCAGCAGTGGACAGGGGAGATCTGGAAACACCATATATTTT,-,TRBV2,TRBJ1-3,TRBD1
CASSQWTGQEAFF,TGCGCCAGCAGCCAGTGGACCGGACAGGAAGCTTTCTTT,few,TRBV4-3,TRBJ1-1,-
CASSYRDRGNYGYTF,TGTGCCAGCAGCTATAGGGACAGGGGCAACTATGGCTACACCTTC,many,TRBV5-4,TRBJ1-2,TRBD1
CASRQTNTEAFF,TGCGCCAGCAGACAGACGAACACTGAAGCTTTCTTT,-,TRBV5-1,TRBJ1-1,-
CSVGAGGDEQYF,TGCAGCGTTGGGGCAGGGGGCGACGAGCAGTACTTC,-,TRBV29-1,TRBJ2-7,TRBD1
CASSYSRGGDGYTF,TGTGCCAGCAGTTACTCGAGAGGAGGCGATGGCTACACCTTC,few,TRBV6-6,TRBJ1-2,-
CASSIDRLKQPQHF,TGTGCCAGTAGTATAGACAGGCTCAAACAGCCCCAGCATTTT,-,TRBV19,TRBJ1-5,-
CASSQDPLRGRSYEQYF,TGCGCCAGCAGCCAAGACCCCCTACGGGGGAGATCCTACGAGCAGTACTTC,-,TRBV4-3,TRBJ2-7,-
CASNNGFNQPQHF,TGTGCCAGCAATAACGGTTTCAATCAGCCCCAGCATTTT,-,TRBV11-2,TRBJ1-5,-
CASSPPAQGGEKLFF,TGTGCCAGCTCACCACCTGCGCAGGGAGGAGAAAAACTGTTTTTT,-,TRBV18,TRBJ1-4,-
CASSQEKRGDSYEQYF,TGCGCCAGCAGCCAAGAGAAGCGGGGAGACTCCTACGAGCAGTACTTC,-,TRBV4-1,TRBJ2-7,TRBD2
CASSLVQSGELFF,TGTGCCAGCAGCTTAGTGCAGTCAGGGGAGCTGTTTTTT,-,TRBV11-3,TRBJ2-2,-
CASSDSGRGYNEQFF,TGTGCCAGCAGTGACTCCGGGCGGGGGTACAATGAGCAGTTCTTC,-,TRBV6-4,TRBJ2-1,TRBD2
CASSLQEFTEAFF,TGTGCCAGCAGTTTGCAGGAATTCACTGAAGCTTTCTTT,-,TRBV12-3/TRBV12-4,TRBJ1-1,-
CASSIQLAGGTSTDTQYF,TGTGCCAGTAGTATTCAACTAGCGGGGGGGACTAGCACAGATACGCAGTATTTT,-,TRBV19,TRBJ2-3,TRBD2
CASSIRLERGGRNEQFF,TGTGCCAGTAGTATCAGACTGGAGCGGGGGGGCCGAAATGAGCAGTTCTTC,many,TRBV19,TRBJ2-1,TRBD2
CASSPGPGQLLYGYTF,TGCGCCAGCAGCCCGGGACCGGGACAGCTCCTCTATGGCTACACCTTC,few,TRBV5-1,TRBJ1-2,TRBD1